One TCR beta chain is described in this entry. This clone was counted between two and nine times. This clone's antigen is unknown. Base qualities are not recorded, but no much larger clone differs from it by a single base. This sample was included in a study of vaccination effects on CD4 cells after COVID-19 (dated by TCRdb to 2021 to 2024). Background for the entire study: In the ViraFEST assay, PBMC were stimulated with viral peptide pools, and TCR sequencing was then used to find antigen-specific CD4+ T cell clonotypes based on their expansion. SARS-CoV-2 spike-specific CD4+ TCR repertoires were compared before and after mRNA vaccination in COVID-19 convalescent patients and in infection-naive vaccine recipients. Across the study, the median time from the second dose to post-vaccine sampling was 72 days (range 14 to 241). Each well held 1.5 million to 2 million PBMC cultured in IMDM containing around 5% human AB serum, approximately 10 IU/ml IL-2 and gentamicin, along with approximately 10 ug/ml peptides. A total of some eleven COVID-19 convalescent patients and a handful of SARS-CoV-2-naive healthy vaccine recipients were included in the full study. In the study, cultures from other donors were sequenced using the Oncomine TCR Beta short-read assay on an Illumina iSeq 100. General study outcomes and caveats: Among healthy vaccine recipients, nearly all vaccine-induced clones were SARS-CoV-2 mono-reactive, and only 1 of 255 was cross-reactive with common cold coronaviruses. The study was limited by a small number of convalescent patients, and early post-infection timepoints were lacking. Marked clonal contraction was observed in both infection-induced and vaccine-induced clones at late post-vaccination timepoints, consistent with waning T cell responses.

After less than eleven days of culture, CD4+ T cells were isolated with the EasySep CD4+ T cell isolation kit. Each participant received two doses of an mRNA SARS-CoV-2 vaccine, either BNT162b2 or mRNA-1273. Healthy vaccine recipients had no prior SARS-CoV-2 infection, confirmed by negative nucleocapsid antibodies before and after vaccination. On days 3 and 7, half of the culture medium was replaced with fresh IL-2-containing medium. Unless noted otherwise, every peptide stimulation condition was cultured in triplicate wells. PBMC were separated from whole blood using Ficoll-Paque Plus gradient centrifugation and were then either cryopreserved at -140C or used fresh. The QIAamp micro DNA kit was used to extract genomic DNA from the cultured CD4+ T cells. Via the germline V gene, CDR1 is MNHEY and CDR2 SVGAGI. From cysteine to phenylalanine, the CDR3 is 15 amino acids long. Only the CDR3 portion is preserved as DNA: 45 bases, with reading frame beginning at the first base. V gives up 2 bases and J gives up 0 bases, and the segment between their germline ends measures 8 bases.

To prepare the library, the immunoSEQ multiplex PCR assay was applied. DNA from the cultured and isolated CD4+ T cells underwent TCR beta CDR3 sequencing. In the authors' own workflow: Non-productive TCR sequences were discarded, and reads were trimmed to the CDR3 region, with only CDR3s of 7 or more amino acids retained. Antigen-specific clonotypes were identified using the MANAFEST web app by comparison of expansion in peptide wells against reference cultures. To be called positive, a clone needed expansion at FDR<0.05 compared with the reference and with all other wells, an odds ratio greater than 5, and a frequency greater than 0.1% in two replicate wells. A clonotype was called cross-reactive if it was significantly expanded both in SARS-CoV-2 spike wells and in at least one common cold coronavirus spike condition. Levenshtein distance calculated with the stringdist R package was used to assess CDR3 similarity, and unrooted trees were constructed with ape in R 3.6.1. Not all clones reach the TCRdb copy of this immuneACCESS table, which keeps in-frame sequences only. Checked studies attribute under half of the gap to unresolved V genes and leave the rest unexplained. Clone size and the V and J calls come from that table; the DNA yielded D and trimming. Across this sample there are approximately 60,000 clones, with nearly 80% seen only once. The ten top clones hold roughly 4.2% of the sample.

Sequencing used CD4+ T cells from PBMCs cultured without peptide, obtained after COVID-19 vaccination. The clonotype was recovered from a human donor who received a COVID-19 vaccine. The chain was built from TRBV6-5 and TRBJ1-3; the D gene lacks a confident call. The sequenced DNA: TGTGCCAGCAGTTACGGGCTCAGCTCTGGAAACACCATATATTTT. Translated, it reads CASSYGLSSGNTIYF.